The clone carrying this T cell receptor (beta chain) was observed a few times. MiXCR, run by TCRdb on the 5' RACE reads, gives a single entry per CDR3 protein. The repertoire holds about 60,000 distinct CDR3 sequences, roughly 17% seen once, with around 5% in the top ten. The data were taken from a study of T cells of healthy individuals. Trimming cost V 2 bases and J 5 bases; bases outside gene matches: 9. The germline V gene has CDR1 MNHEY and CDR2 SVGAGI. This CDR3 comprises 17 residues. The receptor comes from a human donor in good health. The V and J genes are TRBV6-5 and TRBJ2-2, with 9 positions matching TRBD1. The CDR3 sequence is CASSYPLTGGRTGELFF. CDR3 bases: TGTGCCAGCAGTTACCCACTGACAGGGGGGAGGACCGGGGAGCTGTTTTTT.